Described below is a single T cell receptor (beta chain) sequence and its context. Its antigen is undetermined. This sample was taken from a study of T cell responses to AZD1222 COVID-19 vaccine. Study outcomes and limitations: Only a handful of people who got AZD1222 tested seropositive at baseline.

The method was immunoSEQ multiplex PCR; TCRdb's version includes in-frame clones alone and lacks a portion of them. The repertoire consists of roughly 120,000 clones, with 92% occurring once and the leading ten covering less than 2.5%. This specimen was peripheral blood, taken 28 days after the second AZD1222 dose. This receptor was identified in an adult who received the AZD1222 COVID-19 vaccine.

The CDR3 nucleotides read TGTGCCAGCAGTGGGGGAACAGGACCTTCTCAAGAGACCCAGTACTTC. Its protein product is CASSGGTGPSQETQYF. This chain connects TRBV2 to TRBJ2-5; a possible D gene is TRBD1 (5 bases). Trimming left V 4 bases short and J 2 bases short, with 17 bases between. Germline-derived CDR1 and CDR2 are SNHLY and FYNNEI. CDR3 length: 16 residues.